A selection of T cell receptor beta chains follows, all from one sample in a study of blood T cell repertoires in COVID-19. Profiling relied on immunoSEQ multiplex PCR, and the TCRdb table lists in-frame clones only, not all of them. The repertoire holds tens of thousands of clones, with approximately 95% as singletons. The sample consisted of peripheral blood. Every receptor here comes from a male donor with active COVID-19. Each CDR3 is given with its conserved first and last residue. A D gene is named only where the DNA matches it firmly. Clone size is given for some rows only: seen once, a few or many times, or a class if the clone is expanded.

>TRBJ1-1|15|TRBD1|medium-sized|TRBV25-1
CASSGDNRGDTEAFF
TGTGCCAGCAGTGGGGATAACAGGGGCGACACTGAAGCTTTCTTT
>TRBJ2-3|16|.|.|TRBV9
CASSVTPGLNTDTQYF
TGTGCCAGCAGCGTAACCCCGGGACTTAACACAGATACGCAGTATTTT
>TRBJ2-5|19|TRBD2|.|TRBV11-2
CASRARGASGVWGQETQYF
TGTGCCAGCAGGGCCCGAGGGGCTAGCGGGGTGTGGGGCCAAGAGACCCAGTACTTC
>TRBJ1-1|14|TRBD1|.|TRBV3-1/TRBV3-2
CASQGQTSNTEAFF
TGTGCCAGCCAGGGACAGACCTCGAACACTGAAGCTTTCTTT
>TRBJ1-1|13|.|.|TRBV6-2/TRBV6-3
CASSYWEGSEAFF
TGTGCCAGCAGTTATTGGGAGGGATCTGAAGCTTTCTTT
>TRBJ2-1|17|TRBD2|.|TRBV5-1
CASSQQLAGGLNNEQFF
TGCGCCAGCAGCCAACAGCTAGCGGGCGGACTAAACAATGAGCAGTTCTTC
>TRBJ2-7|15|TRBD1|.|TRBV9
CASSVGQDRDNEQYF
TGTGCCAGCAGCGTGGGTCAGGACAGGGACAACGAGCAGTACTTC
>TRBJ2-3|12|.|.|TRBV7-9
CASGDITDTQYF
TGTGCCAGCGGGGACATCACAGATACGCAGTATTTT
>TRBJ1-5|15|.|.|TRBV4-2
CASSQDSGYNQPQHF
TGTGCCAGCAGCCAAGATTCGGGATACAATCAGCCCCAGCATTTT
>TRBJ1-6|17|.|.|TRBV28
CASSLSWGGVGNSPLHF
TGTGCCAGCAGTCTTTCCTGGGGGGGAGTGGGTAATTCACCCCTCCACTTT
>TRBJ1-5|17|TRBD1|once|TRBV6-2/TRBV6-3
CASSYPGQGLSNQPQHF
TGTGCCAGCAGTTATCCGGGACAGGGCCTTAGCAATCAGCCCCAGCATTTT
>TRBJ1-4|14|.|.|TRBV2
CASRSTGLNEKLFF
TGTGCCAGCAGGTCAACAGGGTTGAACGAAAAACTGTTTTTT
>TRBJ1-1|17|.|.|TRBV7-9
CASSLGLQARGDTEAFF
TGTGCCAGCAGCTTAGGCCTACAGGCTCGGGGGGACACTGAAGCTTTCTTT
>TRBJ1-5|19|.|.|TRBV19
CASGYGSSVMFFSNQPQHF
TGTGCCAGTGGCTACGGGAGCTCGGTTATGTTTTTTAGCAATCAGCCCCAGCATTTT
>TRBJ1-2|15|TRBD1|.|TRBV5-6
CASSFGGQGAYGYTF
TGTGCCAGCAGCTTTGGGGGACAGGGGGCTTATGGCTACACCTTC
>TRBJ1-1|13|.|.|TRBV5-4
CASFLVGAGEAFF
TGTGCCAGCTTTCTAGTCGGTGCTGGTGAAGCTTTCTTT
>TRBJ1-2|15|TRBD1|few|TRBV7-9
CASSVRQGNNYGYTF
TGTGCCAGCAGCGTACGACAGGGGAATAACTATGGCTACACCTTC